This TCR beta chain was obtained from a study of cytomegalovirus exposure and HLA in healthy donors. On this clone: Its antigen remains unidentified.

13 Jbeta primers and 60 Vbeta primers were used for the PCR. The table came from immunoSEQ multiplex PCR; TCRdb's copy has only in-frame clones and leaves some out. Found here are approximately 42,000 clones; the top ten clones hold roughly 7.3%. General study findings and limits: Reported performance of the classifier showed diagnosis of cytomegalovirus status with high specificity and sensitivity.

The CDR3 totals 13 residues. Trimming at V came to 4 bases and at J to 11 bases, leaving 10 bases not matched to a gene. The germline V gene has CDR1 SGHVS and CDR2 FNYEAQ. The sequenced sample consisted of PBMCs. This sequence originates from a male donor in good health and CMV-seronegative. The chain couples TRBV7-6 to TRBJ1-1; TRBD1 agrees at 7 bases. The CDR3 nucleotides read TGTGCCAGCAGCTCCGGTCAGGGGGTCGGGGCTTTCTTT. This gives the protein CASSSGQGVGAFF.